This is a list of T cell receptor beta chains from one sample in a study of blood T cell repertoires in COVID-19. Generated by immunoSEQ multiplex PCR, the TCRdb table keeps only in-frame clones and is missing some. The sample lists about 50,000 clones; 86% were seen once. The sequenced material came from peripheral blood. The receptors come from a woman aged 55-75 years with acute or convalescent COVID-19. Each CDR3 is given with its conserved first and last residue.

v_gene: TRBV5-4
j_gene: TRBJ1-6
CDR3aa: CASSKGTVRSSYNSPLHF

v_gene: TRBV6-5
j_gene: TRBJ1-5
CDR3aa: CASSPGQTGQPQHF

v_gene: TRBV2
j_gene: TRBJ1-3
CDR3aa: CASSERTGLSSGNTIYF

v_gene: TRBV27
j_gene: TRBJ2-1
CDR3aa: CASSLAGAGGNEQFF

v_gene: TRBV9
j_gene: TRBJ1-2
CDR3aa: CASSVVDSPDGYTF

v_gene: TRBV28
j_gene: TRBJ1-1
CDR3aa: CASSSGTSFGNTEAFF

v_gene: TRBV14
j_gene: TRBJ2-3
CDR3aa: CASSRDRARGDTQYF

v_gene: TRBV19
j_gene: TRBJ2-3
CDR3aa: CASRLAQSSTDTQYF

v_gene: TRBV4-2
j_gene: TRBJ2-7
CDR3aa: CASSQDKRIPEQYF

v_gene: TRBV24-1
j_gene: TRBJ1-1
CDR3aa: CATSDSHRTEAFF

v_gene: TRBV9
j_gene: TRBJ2-7
CDR3aa: CASSVDASAGYEQYF

v_gene: TRBV5-1
j_gene: TRBJ1-6
CDR3aa: CASSEVGGSNSPLHF

v_gene: TRBV7-9
j_gene: TRBJ2-1
CDR3aa: CASSLNSGGAGDEQFF

v_gene: TRBV6-5
j_gene: TRBJ2-7
CDR3aa: CASRPPGGSGQYF

v_gene: TRBV7-9
j_gene: TRBJ2-1
CDR3aa: CASSYPRGLASMDEQFF

v_gene: TRBV7-7
j_gene: TRBJ2-5
CDR3aa: CASSLTSGDGETQYF

v_gene: TRBV4-1
j_gene: TRBJ1-6
CDR3aa: CASSPTHAGFNSPLHF

v_gene: TRBV2
j_gene: TRBJ1-2
CDR3aa: CASFEPGRGDGYTF

v_gene: TRBV5-1
j_gene: TRBJ2-2
CDR3aa: CASTDEGFTGELFF

v_gene: TRBV6-5
j_gene: TRBJ2-7
CDR3aa: CASSPTGYEQYF

v_gene: TRBV29-1
j_gene: TRBJ2-3
CDR3aa: CSVVPSGSTDTQYF

v_gene: TRBV5-1
j_gene: TRBJ1-4
CDR3aa: CASSLTGDDEKLFF

v_gene: TRBV5-1
j_gene: TRBJ1-2
CDR3aa: CASSLGGVGSGYTF

v_gene: TRBV9
j_gene: TRBJ2-1
CDR3aa: CASSVLRESYNEQFF

v_gene: TRBV18
j_gene: TRBJ1-1
CDR3aa: CASSPVGQGMNTEAFF

v_gene: TRBV10-2
j_gene: TRBJ2-7
CDR3aa: CASGPGTGFISEQYF

v_gene: TRBV30
j_gene: TRBJ1-1
CDR3aa: CAWRRDRIGTEAFF

v_gene: TRBV7-2
j_gene: TRBJ1-2
CDR3aa: CASSPSRERGYTF

v_gene: TRBV5-4
j_gene: TRBJ2-7
CDR3aa: CASSLGLGTSGGSYEQYF

v_gene: TRBV27
j_gene: TRBJ1-1
CDR3aa: CASNPRGAVGLMNTEAFF

v_gene: TRBV3-1/TRBV3-2
j_gene: TRBJ2-7
CDR3aa: CASSQYGASVSYEQYF

v_gene: TRBV3-1/TRBV3-2
j_gene: TRBJ1-1
CDR3aa: CASSQEGAGNTEAFF

v_gene: TRBV27
j_gene: TRBJ1-1
CDR3aa: CASRDRFRQAFF

v_gene: TRBV4-2
j_gene: TRBJ1-6
CDR3aa: CASSPRTGGDSPLHF

v_gene: TRBV7-9
j_gene: TRBJ2-1
CDR3aa: CASSTLQGPNNEQFF

v_gene: TRBV3-1/TRBV3-2
j_gene: TRBJ1-1
CDR3aa: CASSQVAGRNTEAFF

v_gene: TRBV3-1/TRBV3-2
j_gene: TRBJ2-7
CDR3aa: CASSQVPGQGVYEQYF

v_gene: TRBV5-5
j_gene: TRBJ1-2
CDR3aa: CASSLAGQSNLYGYTF

v_gene: TRBV14
j_gene: TRBJ1-1
CDR3aa: CASSQAPGGLKNTEAFF

v_gene: TRBV2
j_gene: TRBJ1-5
CDR3aa: CASSERAGYQPQHF

v_gene: TRBV5-5
j_gene: TRBJ1-1
CDR3aa: CASSLMTPEAFF

v_gene: TRBV27
j_gene: TRBJ1-6
CDR3aa: CASSPRTAIFSPLHF

v_gene: TRBV10-3
j_gene: TRBJ2-3
CDR3aa: CATAQGTSGAISTDTQYF

v_gene: TRBV19
j_gene: TRBJ1-2
CDR3aa: CASSMTGGITNYGYTF

v_gene: TRBV5-5
j_gene: TRBJ1-5
CDR3aa: CASSFTGDQPQHF

v_gene: TRBV6-6
j_gene: TRBJ1-3
CDR3aa: CASRKNDRGGNTIYF

v_gene: TRBV27
j_gene: TRBJ2-1
CDR3aa: CASSSLSGRRSEQFF

v_gene: TRBV27
j_gene: TRBJ1-2
CDR3aa: CASSRTGNNYGYTF

v_gene: TRBV3-1/TRBV3-2
j_gene: TRBJ2-2
CDR3aa: CASSQVAGRATGELFF

v_gene: TRBV19
j_gene: TRBJ1-2
CDR3aa: CASSIDGQYYGYTF

v_gene: TRBV11-3
j_gene: TRBJ2-2
CDR3aa: CASSPGQGRTGELFF

v_gene: TRBV5-6
j_gene: TRBJ1-2
CDR3aa: CASSSVDRGYGYTF

v_gene: TRBV7-3
j_gene: TRBJ1-5
CDR3aa: CASSLTQDQPQHF

v_gene: TRBV30
j_gene: TRBJ1-1
CDR3aa: CAHTGMNTEAFF

v_gene: TRBV27
j_gene: TRBJ1-1
CDR3aa: CASIGGTEAFF